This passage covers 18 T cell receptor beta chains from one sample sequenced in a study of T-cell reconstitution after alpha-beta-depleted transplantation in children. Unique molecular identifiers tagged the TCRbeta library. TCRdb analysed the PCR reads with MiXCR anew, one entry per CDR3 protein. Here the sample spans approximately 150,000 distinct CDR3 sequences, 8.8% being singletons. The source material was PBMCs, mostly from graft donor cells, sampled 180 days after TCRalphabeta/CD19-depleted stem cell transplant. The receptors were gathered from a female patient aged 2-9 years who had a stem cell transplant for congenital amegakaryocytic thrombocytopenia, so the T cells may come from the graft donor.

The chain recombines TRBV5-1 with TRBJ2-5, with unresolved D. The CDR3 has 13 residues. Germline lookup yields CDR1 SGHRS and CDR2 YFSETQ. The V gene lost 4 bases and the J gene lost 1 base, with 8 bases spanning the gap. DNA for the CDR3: TGCGCCAGCAGCGTCTTAGCCCAAGAGACCCAGTACTTC. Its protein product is CASSVLAQETQYF.

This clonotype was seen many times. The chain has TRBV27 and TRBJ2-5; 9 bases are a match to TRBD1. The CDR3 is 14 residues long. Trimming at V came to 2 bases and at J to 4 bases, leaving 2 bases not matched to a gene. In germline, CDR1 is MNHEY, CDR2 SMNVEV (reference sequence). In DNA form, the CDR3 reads TGTGCCAGCAGTTTAACAGGGGGCGCAGAGACCCAGTACTTC. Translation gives CASSLTGGAETQYF.

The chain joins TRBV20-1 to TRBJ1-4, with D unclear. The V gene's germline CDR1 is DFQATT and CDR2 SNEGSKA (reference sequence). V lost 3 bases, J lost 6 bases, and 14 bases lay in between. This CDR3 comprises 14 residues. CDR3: CSASPSRWDEKLFF. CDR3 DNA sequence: TGCAGTGCTAGCCCCTCCCGATGGGATGAAAAACTGTTTTTT.

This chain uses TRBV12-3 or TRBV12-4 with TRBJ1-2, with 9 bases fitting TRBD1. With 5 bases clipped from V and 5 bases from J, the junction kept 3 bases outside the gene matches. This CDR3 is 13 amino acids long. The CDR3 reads CASSTGGGYGYTF. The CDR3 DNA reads TGTGCCAGCAGTACAGGGGGCGGGTATGGCTACACCTTC.

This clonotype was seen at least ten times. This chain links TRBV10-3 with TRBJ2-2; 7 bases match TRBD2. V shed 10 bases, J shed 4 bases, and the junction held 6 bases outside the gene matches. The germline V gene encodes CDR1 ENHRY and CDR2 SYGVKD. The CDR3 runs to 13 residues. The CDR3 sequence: CATHTSATGELFF. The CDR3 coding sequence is TGTGCCACACATACTAGCGCCACCGGGGAGCTGTTTTTT.

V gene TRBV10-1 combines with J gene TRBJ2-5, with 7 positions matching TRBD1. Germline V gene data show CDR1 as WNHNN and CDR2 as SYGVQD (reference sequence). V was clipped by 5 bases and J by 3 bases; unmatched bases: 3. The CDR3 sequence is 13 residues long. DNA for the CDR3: TGCGCCAGCAGTTCCGACAGGGAAGAGACCCAGTACTTC. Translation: CASSSDREETQYF.

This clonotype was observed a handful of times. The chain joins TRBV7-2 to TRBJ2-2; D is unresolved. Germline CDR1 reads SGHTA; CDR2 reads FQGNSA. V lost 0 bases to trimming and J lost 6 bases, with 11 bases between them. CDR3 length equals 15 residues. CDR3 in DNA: TGTGCCAGCAGCTTAGCCCTTTACGTCCCCGGGGAGCTGTTTTTT. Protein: CASSLALYVPGELFF.

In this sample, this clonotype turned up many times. Here the CDR3 reads CASSYSQGGYEKLFF. The DNA for the CDR3 is TGTGCCAGCAGTTACAGCCAAGGGGGGTATGAAAAACTGTTTTTT. The chain uses TRBV6-5 and TRBJ1-4, with D possibly matching TRBD1 (6 bases). Germline V lookup: CDR1 MNHEY, CDR2 SVGAGI. The CDR3 is 15 residues long. V gave up 2 bases and J gave up 6 bases, with 13 bases separating them.

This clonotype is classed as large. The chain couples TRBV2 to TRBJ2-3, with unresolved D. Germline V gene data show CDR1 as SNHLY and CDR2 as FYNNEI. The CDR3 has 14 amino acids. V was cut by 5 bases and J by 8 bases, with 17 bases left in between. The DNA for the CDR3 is TGTGCCAGCAGTCACGACCTTCTGGAACCTACGCAGTATTTT. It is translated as CASSHDLLEPTQYF.

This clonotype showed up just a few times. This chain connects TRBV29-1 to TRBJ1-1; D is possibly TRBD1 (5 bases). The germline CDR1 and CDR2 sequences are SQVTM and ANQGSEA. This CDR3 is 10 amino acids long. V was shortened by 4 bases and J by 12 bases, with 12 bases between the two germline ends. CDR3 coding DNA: TGCAGCGTTGTTGGGACGGCGACTTTCTTT. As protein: CSVVGTATFF. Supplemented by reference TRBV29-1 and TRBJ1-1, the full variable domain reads SAVISQKPSRDICQRGTSLTIQCQVDSQVTMMFWYRQQPGQSLTLIATANQGSEATYESGFVIDKFPISRPNLTFSTLTVSNMSPEDSSIYLCSVVGTATFFGQGTRLTVV.

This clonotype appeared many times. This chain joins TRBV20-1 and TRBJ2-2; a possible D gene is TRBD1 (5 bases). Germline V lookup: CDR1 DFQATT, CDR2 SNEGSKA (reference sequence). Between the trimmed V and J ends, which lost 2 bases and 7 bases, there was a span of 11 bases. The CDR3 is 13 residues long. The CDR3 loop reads CSARYQGDGELFF. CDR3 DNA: TGCAGTGCTAGATATCAGGGCGACGGGGAGCTGTTTTTT.

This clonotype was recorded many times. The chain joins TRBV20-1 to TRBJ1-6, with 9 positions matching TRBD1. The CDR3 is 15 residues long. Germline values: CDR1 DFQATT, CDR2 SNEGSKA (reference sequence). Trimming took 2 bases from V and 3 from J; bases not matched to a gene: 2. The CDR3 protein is CSARQDRGYNSPLHF. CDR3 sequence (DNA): TGCAGTGCTAGACAGGACAGGGGCTATAATTCACCCCTCCACTTT.

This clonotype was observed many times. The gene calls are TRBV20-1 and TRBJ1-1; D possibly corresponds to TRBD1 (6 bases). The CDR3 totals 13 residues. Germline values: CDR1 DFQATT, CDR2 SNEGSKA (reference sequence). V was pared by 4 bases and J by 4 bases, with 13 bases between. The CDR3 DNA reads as TGCAGTGCTACTAATACAGGGAGCACTGAAGCTTTCTTT. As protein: CSATNTGSTEAFF.

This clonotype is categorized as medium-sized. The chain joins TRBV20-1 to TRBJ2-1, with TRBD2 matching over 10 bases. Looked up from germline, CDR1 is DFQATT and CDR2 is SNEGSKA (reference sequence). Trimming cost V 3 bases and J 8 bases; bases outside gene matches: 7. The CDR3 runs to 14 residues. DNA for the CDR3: TGCAGTGCTAGGCGGGGACTAGCGACCGATGAGCAGTTCTTC. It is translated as CSARRGLATDEQFF.

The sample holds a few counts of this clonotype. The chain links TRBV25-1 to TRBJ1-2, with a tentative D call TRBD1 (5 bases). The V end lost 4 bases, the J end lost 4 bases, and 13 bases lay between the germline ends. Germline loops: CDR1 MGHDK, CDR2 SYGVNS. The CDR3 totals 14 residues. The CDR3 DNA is TGTGCCAGCAGTGGAGGGGCCGTCCCCTATGGCTACACCTTC. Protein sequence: CASSGGAVPYGYTF.

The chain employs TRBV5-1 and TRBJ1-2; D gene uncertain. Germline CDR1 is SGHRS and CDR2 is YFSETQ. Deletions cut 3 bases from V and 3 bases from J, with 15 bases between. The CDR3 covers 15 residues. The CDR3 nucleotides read TGCGCCAGCAGCTCCGTCATATGGCCCCACTATGGCTACACCTTC. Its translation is CASSSVIWPHYGYTF. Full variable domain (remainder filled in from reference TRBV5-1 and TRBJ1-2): KAGVTQTPRYLIKTRGQQVTLSCSPISGHRSVSWYQQTPGQGLQFLFEYFSETQRNKGNFPGRFSGRQFSNSRSEMNVSTLELGDSALYLCASSSVIWPHYGYTFGSGTRLTVV.

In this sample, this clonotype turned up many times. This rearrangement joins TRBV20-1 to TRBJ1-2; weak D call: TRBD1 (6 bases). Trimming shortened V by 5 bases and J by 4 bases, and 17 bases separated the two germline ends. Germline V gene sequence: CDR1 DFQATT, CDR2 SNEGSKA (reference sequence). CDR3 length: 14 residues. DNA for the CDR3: TGCAGTGCTGCAGAGGGGCAGGGGATCTATGGCTACACCTTC. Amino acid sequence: CSAAEGQGIYGYTF.

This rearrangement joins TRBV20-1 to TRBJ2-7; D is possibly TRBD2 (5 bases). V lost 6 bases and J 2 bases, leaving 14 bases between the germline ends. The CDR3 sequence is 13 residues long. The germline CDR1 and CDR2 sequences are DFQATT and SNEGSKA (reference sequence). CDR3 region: CSAIATNAYEQYF. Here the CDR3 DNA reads TGCAGTGCCATAGCGACTAATGCCTACGAGCAGTACTTC.